This is a list of T cell receptor beta chains from one sample in a study of CD8 T cells in Susac syndrome. TCRdb recomputed calls from the immunoSEQ multiplex PCR reads with MiXCR, one row per CDR3 protein. Of 150,000 to 200,000 distinct CDR3 sequences in the sample, roughly 96% are singletons; the top ten hold roughly 0.094%. Sequencing used CD4+ T cells from PBMCs. These receptors were collected from a human donor with multiple sclerosis. Both conserved end residues are part of each CDR3. A D gene is named only where the DNA matches it firmly. Rows may omit the clone size; those that give it use once, few, many or a size class.

d_call | j_call | clone_size | v_call | cdr3_aa | cdr3_nt
TRBD1 | TRBJ2-1 | - | TRBV20-1 | CSASRGLGNEQFF | TGCAGTGCTAGTAGGGGGCTGGGAAATGAGCAGTTCTTC
- | TRBJ1-1 | - | TRBV4-2 | CASSQDTRVNTEAFF | TGTGCCAGCAGCCAAGATACACGGGTGAACACTGAAGCTTTCTTT
- | TRBJ2-7 | few | TRBV18 | CASSPRGDEQYF | TGTGCCAGCTCACCAAGAGGGGACGAGCAGTACTTC
- | TRBJ2-2 | - | TRBV30 | CAWSLRNTGELFF | TGTGCCTGGAGTTTGAGGAACACCGGGGAGCTGTTTTTT
- | TRBJ2-6 | - | TRBV30 | CAWSPGGGPRSGANVLTF | TGTGCCTGGAGTCCCGGAGGAGGGCCGCGCTCTGGGGCCAACGTCCTGACTTTC
- | TRBJ2-7 | - | TRBV23-1 | CASSQAPNEQYF | TGCGCCAGCAGTCAAGCCCCGAACGAGCAGTACTTC
- | TRBJ2-7 | few | TRBV6-6 | CASSRTYEQYF | TGTGCCAGCAGTCGTACCTACGAGCAGTACTTC
TRBD1 | TRBJ1-6 | - | TRBV20-1 | CSARDFRGVNSPLHF | TGCAGTGCTAGAGACTTCAGGGGGGTTAATTCACCCCTCCACTTT
- | TRBJ2-7 | - | TRBV12-3/TRBV12-4 | CASSTRTPPEQYF | TGTGCCAGCAGTACTCGGACGCCGCCCGAGCAGTACTTC
TRBD2 | TRBJ2-2 | - | TRBV20-1 | CSAREAGGNTGELFF | TGCAGTGCTAGAGAGGCGGGGGGGAACACCGGGGAGCTGTTTTTT
- | TRBJ2-1 | - | TRBV12-3/TRBV12-4 | CASSLAGRREQFF | TGTGCCAGCAGTTTAGCTGGCCGGAGGGAGCAGTTCTTC
TRBD1 | TRBJ1-2 | - | TRBV20-1 | CSATTRDRGSYGYTF | TGCAGTGCCACTACACGGGACAGGGGTTCCTATGGCTACACCTTC
TRBD1 | TRBJ1-2 | - | TRBV7-2 | CASSRETGMGYGYTF | TGTGCCAGCAGTCGAGAGACAGGGATGGGGTATGGCTACACCTTC
TRBD1 | TRBJ1-2 | - | TRBV6-5 | CATRDRGTAYGYTF | TGTGCCACCAGGGACCGTGGGACAGCCTATGGCTACACCTTC
- | TRBJ1-2 | - | TRBV29-1 | CSVVDGYTF | TGCAGCGTTGTGGATGGCTACACCTTC
- | TRBJ2-1 | - | TRBV13 | CASRPRYGPVEQFF | TGTGCCAGCAGGCCGCGGTACGGCCCTGTAGAGCAGTTCTTC
- | TRBJ1-2 | once | TRBV7-2 | CASSLGHVGYTF | TGTGCCAGCAGCTTAGGGCATGTTGGCTACACCTTC
- | TRBJ2-2 | once | TRBV5-4 | CASSVGQPNTGELFF | TGTGCCAGCAGCGTAGGACAGCCGAACACCGGGGAGCTGTTTTTT
- | TRBJ1-4 | - | TRBV3-1 | CASSQAQEKLFF | TGTGCCAGCAGCCAAGCTCAAGAAAAACTGTTTTTT
- | TRBJ2-1 | - | TRBV7-3 | CASAPTRTSNEQFF | TGTGCCAGCGCTCCTACGCGGACCTCGAATGAGCAGTTCTTC
TRBD1 | TRBJ1-5 | - | TRBV20-1 | CSARGGGTGSAQHF | TGCAGTGCTAGAGGGGGTGGGACAGGAAGTGCCCAGCATTTT
TRBD2 | TRBJ2-3 | - | TRBV27 | CASSRPGLAPDTQYF | TGTGCCAGCAGTCGCCCCGGACTAGCCCCAGATACGCAGTATTTT
- | TRBJ2-3 | few | TRBV29-1 | CSVEGSTDTQYF | TGCAGCGTTGAGGGCAGCACAGATACGCAGTATTTT
- | TRBJ1-1 | - | TRBV20-1 | CSASRAGPNTEAFF | TGCAGTGCTAGTAGGGCAGGGCCGAACACTGAAGCTTTCTTT
- | TRBJ1-5 | - | TRBV27 | CASSLWRNQPQHF | TGTGCCAGCAGTTTGTGGCGGAATCAGCCCCAGCATTTT
TRBD1 | TRBJ2-3 | - | TRBV7-2 | CASSRNRGPTDTQYF | TGTGCCAGCAGCCGTAACAGGGGGCCCACAGATACGCAGTATTTT
- | TRBJ1-1 | - | TRBV4-1 | CASRLRAVTLNTEAFF | TGCGCCAGCAGACTCCGGGCCGTCACCTTGAACACTGAAGCTTTCTTT
- | TRBJ2-3 | - | TRBV20-1 | CSARAASTDTQYF | TGCAGTGCTAGAGCAGCGAGCACAGATACGCAGTATTTT
TRBD1 | TRBJ1-6 | - | TRBV12-3/TRBV12-4 | CASTAGTGNSPLHF | TGTGCCAGCACCGCCGGGACAGGGAATTCACCCCTCCACTTT
- | TRBJ2-2 | - | TRBV6-2/TRBV6-3 | CASSSPSPGQTVAGELFF | TGTGCCAGCAGTTCTCCAAGTCCGGGACAAACCGTCGCCGGGGAGCTGTTTTTT
TRBD1 | TRBJ2-5 | - | TRBV24-1 | CATSDLDRETQYF | TGTGCCACCAGTGACCTCGACAGGGAAACCCAGTACTTC
- | TRBJ2-5 | - | TRBV6-1 | CASKTRQEETQYF | TGTGCCAGCAAAACCCGACAGGAAGAGACCCAGTACTTC
- | TRBJ1-2 | - | TRBV7-9 | CASSLSSQGEGYGYTF | TGTGCCAGCAGCTTATCCTCCCAGGGTGAAGGCTATGGCTACACCTTC
TRBD1 | TRBJ2-7 | - | TRBV29-1 | CSVGGLRGQSSYEQYF | TGCAGCGTAGGGGGCTTGAGGGGACAGAGCTCCTACGAGCAGTACTTC
TRBD1 | TRBJ2-2 | - | TRBV27 | CASRPIRTGSRSLFF | TGTGCCAGCCGACCGATCAGGACAGGGTCGAGGTCGCTGTTTTTT
- | TRBJ2-3 | - | TRBV6-6 | CASSYQTDTQYF | TGTGCCAGCAGTTACCAGACAGATACGCAGTATTTT
- | TRBJ2-7 | - | TRBV20-1 | CSAGGHSSYKQYF | TGCAGTGCGGGAGGACATAGCTCCTACAAGCAGTACTTC
- | TRBJ2-3 | - | TRBV12-3/TRBV12-4 | CASSPLESTDTQYF | TGTGCCAGCAGCCCCCTCGAGAGCACAGATACGCAGTATTTT
- | TRBJ2-5 | - | TRBV4-1 | CASSVSFGDQETQYF | TGCGCCAGCAGCGTAAGTTTCGGGGACCAAGAGACCCAGTACTTC
TRBD2 | TRBJ2-7 | - | TRBV13 | CASSYLAGVQYF | TGTGCCAGCAGCTACCTAGCGGGCGTGCAGTACTTC
TRBD1 | TRBJ2-3 | - | TRBV27 | CASSIAGGASSDTQYF | TGTGCCAGCAGTATCGCAGGGGGCGCGTCGTCAGATACGCAGTATTTT
- | TRBJ2-2 | - | TRBV24-1 | CATRGRDQSGELFF | TGTGCCACCAGAGGAAGGGATCAGTCCGGGGAGCTGTTTTTT
- | TRBJ1-2 | - | TRBV12-3/TRBV12-4 | CASSFFGTLSRRDYGYTF | TGTGCCAGCAGTTTTTTCGGGACGCTCTCCCGACGAGACTATGGCTACACCTTC
TRBD1 | TRBJ2-7 | - | TRBV3-1 | CASQGVNEQYF | TGTGCCTCACAGGGGGTAAACGAGCAGTACTTC
- | TRBJ1-2 | once | TRBV12-3/TRBV12-4 | CASSLRDGFYGYTF | TGTGCCAGCAGCTTGAGGGACGGATTCTATGGCTACACCTTC
TRBD2 | TRBJ2-3 | - | TRBV7-9 | CASSFSSGSTDTQYF | TGTGCCAGCAGCTTTTCTAGCGGCAGCACAGATACGCAGTATTTT
TRBD1 | TRBJ2-2 | - | TRBV7-9 | CASRPPDRVVAGELFF | TGTGCCAGCCGCCCCCCAGACAGGGTAGTTGCCGGGGAGCTGTTTTTT
- | TRBJ2-6 | - | TRBV5-4 | CASRIASGANVLTF | TGTGCCAGCAGGATTGCTAGTGGGGCCAACGTCCTGACTTTC
- | TRBJ2-3 | - | TRBV7-2 | CASSEGWATAPF | TGTGCCAGCAGCGAGGGATGGGCCACAGCCCCCTTT
- | TRBJ2-3 | few | TRBV29-1 | CSVALVVGTGRDTQYF | TGCAGCGTTGCGTTGGTCGTCGGAACAGGGCGAGATACGCAGTATTTT
TRBD2 | TRBJ2-5 | - | TRBV19 | CASTPGTGLANQETQYF | TGTGCCAGTACCCCCGGGACCGGACTAGCGAACCAAGAGACCCAGTACTTC
TRBD1 | TRBJ2-2 | few | TRBV25-1 | CASSRDSNTGELFF | TGTGCCAGCAGTCGGGACAGTAACACCGGGGAGCTGTTTTTT
TRBD1 | TRBJ1-2 | - | TRBV3-1 | CASSQGTANYGYTF | TGTGCCAGCAGCCAGGGGACAGCTAACTATGGCTACACCTTC
TRBD1 | TRBJ1-2 | - | TRBV7-9 | CASTRQGEGYTF | TGTGCCAGCACCCGACAGGGAGAGGGCTACACCTTC
- | TRBJ1-4 | once | TRBV12-3/TRBV12-4 | CASSLRAKLFF | TGTGCCAGCAGTTTGAGAGCAAAACTGTTTTTT